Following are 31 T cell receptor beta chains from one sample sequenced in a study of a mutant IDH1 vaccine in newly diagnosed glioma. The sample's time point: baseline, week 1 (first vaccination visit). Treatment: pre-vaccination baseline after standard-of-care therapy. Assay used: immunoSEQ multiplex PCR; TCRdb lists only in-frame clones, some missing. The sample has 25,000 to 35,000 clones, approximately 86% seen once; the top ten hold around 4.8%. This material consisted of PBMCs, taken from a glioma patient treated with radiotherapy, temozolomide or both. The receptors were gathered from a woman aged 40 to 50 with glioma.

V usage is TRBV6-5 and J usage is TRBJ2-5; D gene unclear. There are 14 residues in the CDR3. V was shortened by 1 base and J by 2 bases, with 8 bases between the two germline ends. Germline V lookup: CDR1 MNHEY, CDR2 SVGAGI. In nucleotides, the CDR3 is TGTGCCAGCAGTTACTTCGGGTCTCAAGAGACCCAGTACTTC. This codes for CASSYFGSQETQYF.

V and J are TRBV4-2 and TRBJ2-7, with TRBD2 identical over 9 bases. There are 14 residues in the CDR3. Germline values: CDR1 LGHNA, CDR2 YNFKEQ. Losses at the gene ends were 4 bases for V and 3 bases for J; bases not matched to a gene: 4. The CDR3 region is CASSPREGSYEQYF. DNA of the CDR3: TGTGCCAGCAGCCCGCGGGAGGGCAGCTACGAGCAGTACTTC.

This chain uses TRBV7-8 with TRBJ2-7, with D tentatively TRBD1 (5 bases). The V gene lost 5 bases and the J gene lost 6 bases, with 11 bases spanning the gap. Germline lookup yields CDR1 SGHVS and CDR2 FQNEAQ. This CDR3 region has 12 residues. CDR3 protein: CASSPGSTEQYF. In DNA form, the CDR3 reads TGTGCCAGCAGCCCAGGGTCCACCGAGCAGTACTTC. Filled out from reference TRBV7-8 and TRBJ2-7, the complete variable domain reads GAGVSQSPRYKVAKRGQDVALRCDPISGHVSLFWYQQALGQGPEFLTYFQNEAQLDKSGLPSDRFFAERPEGSVSTLKIQRTQQEDSAVYLCASSPGSTEQYFGPGTRLTVT.

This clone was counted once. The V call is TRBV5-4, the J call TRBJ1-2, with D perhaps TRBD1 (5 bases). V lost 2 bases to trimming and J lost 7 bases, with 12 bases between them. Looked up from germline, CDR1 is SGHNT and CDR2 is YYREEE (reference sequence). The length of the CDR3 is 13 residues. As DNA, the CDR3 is TGTGCCAGCAGCTTAGGCGGGGGGACTGGCTACACCTTC. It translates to CASSLGGGTGYTF.

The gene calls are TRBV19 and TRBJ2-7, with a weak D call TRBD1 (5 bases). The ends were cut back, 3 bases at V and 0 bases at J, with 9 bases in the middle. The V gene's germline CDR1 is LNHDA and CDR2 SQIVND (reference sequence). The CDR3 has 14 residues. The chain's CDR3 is CASSIQGNSYEQYF. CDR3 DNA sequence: TGTGCCAGTAGTATCCAGGGCAACTCCTACGAGCAGTACTTC.

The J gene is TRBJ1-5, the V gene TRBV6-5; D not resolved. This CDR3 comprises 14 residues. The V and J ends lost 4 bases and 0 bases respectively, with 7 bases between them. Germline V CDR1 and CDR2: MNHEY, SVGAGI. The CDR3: CASSFQYSNQPQHF. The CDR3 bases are TGTGCCAGCAGTTTCCAATATAGCAATCAGCCCCAGCATTTT.

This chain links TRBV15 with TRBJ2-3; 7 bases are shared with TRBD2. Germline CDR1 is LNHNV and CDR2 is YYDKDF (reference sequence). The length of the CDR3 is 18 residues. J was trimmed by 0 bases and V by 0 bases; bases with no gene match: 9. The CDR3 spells CATSRDGASGTSTDTQYF. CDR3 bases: TGTGCCACCAGCAGAGACGGTGCTAGCGGAACTAGCACAGATACGCAGTATTTT.

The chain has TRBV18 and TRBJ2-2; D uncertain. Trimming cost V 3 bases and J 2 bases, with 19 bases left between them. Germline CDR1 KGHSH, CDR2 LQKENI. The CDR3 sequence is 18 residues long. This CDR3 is CASSPLGQVTRNTGELFF. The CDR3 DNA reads TGTGCCAGCTCACCGCTCGGGCAGGTGACCAGAAACACCGGGGAGCTGTTTTTT.

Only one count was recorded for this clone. DNA of the CDR3: TGTGCCAGCAGTGAACCCAGGGGAAGCAATCAGCCCCAGCATTTT. Its translation is CASSEPRGSNQPQHF. The chain is built from TRBV6-1 and TRBJ1-5, with a weak D call TRBD1 (6 bases). This CDR3 region has 15 residues. Looked up from germline, CDR1 is MNHNS and CDR2 is SASEGT. V was cut by 2 bases and J by 1 base, with 9 bases left in between.

CDR3 nucleotide sequence: TGTGCCAGCAGCGCACAGACGCAAGGAAACACCATATATTTT. Protein sequence: CASSAQTQGNTIYF. The chain carries TRBV7-9 and TRBJ1-3; D is unclear. Trimming took off 5 bases at V and 4 bases at J, with 12 bases between the two ends. Germline V gives CDR1 SEHNR, CDR2 FQNEAQ (reference sequence). The CDR3 sequence is 14 residues long. The entire variable domain, with the rest obtained from reference TRBV7-9 and TRBJ1-3, is as follows: DTGVSQNPRHKITKRGQNVTFRCDPISEHNRLYWYRQTLGQGPEFLTYFQNEAQLEKSRLLSDRFSAERPKGSFSTLEIQRTEQGDSAMYLCASSAQTQGNTIYFGEGSWLTVV.

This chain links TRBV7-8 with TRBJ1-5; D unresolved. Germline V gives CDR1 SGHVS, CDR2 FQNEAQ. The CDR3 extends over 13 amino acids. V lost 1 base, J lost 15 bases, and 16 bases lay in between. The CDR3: CASSLEISGQVHF. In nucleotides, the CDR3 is TGTGCCAGCAGCTTAGAGATAAGTGGGCAAGTGCATTTT. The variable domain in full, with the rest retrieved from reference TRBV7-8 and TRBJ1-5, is GAGVSQSPRYKVAKRGQDVALRCDPISGHVSLFWYQQALGQGPEFLTYFQNEAQLDKSGLPSDRFFAERPEGSVSTLKIQRTQQEDSAVYLCASSLEISGQVHFGDGTRLSIL.

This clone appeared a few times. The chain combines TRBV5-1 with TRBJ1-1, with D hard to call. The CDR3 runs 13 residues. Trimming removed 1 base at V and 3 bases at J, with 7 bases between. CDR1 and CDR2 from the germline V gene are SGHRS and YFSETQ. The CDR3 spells CASSLTLDTEAFF. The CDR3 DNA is TGCGCCAGCAGCTTGACCCTGGACACTGAAGCTTTCTTT. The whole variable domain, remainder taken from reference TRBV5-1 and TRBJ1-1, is KAGVTQTPRYLIKTRGQQVTLSCSPISGHRSVSWYQQTPGQGLQFLFEYFSETQRNKGNFPGRFSGRQFSNSRSEMNVSTLELGDSALYLCASSLTLDTEAFFGQGTRLTVV.

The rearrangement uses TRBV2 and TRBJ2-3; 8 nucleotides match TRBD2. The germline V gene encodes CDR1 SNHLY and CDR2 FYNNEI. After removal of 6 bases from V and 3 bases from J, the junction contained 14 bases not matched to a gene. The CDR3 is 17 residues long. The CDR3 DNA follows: TGTGCCAGCAGAACGACACCGGGACTAGGGATGACAGATACGCAGTATTTT. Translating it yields CASRTTPGLGMTDTQYF.

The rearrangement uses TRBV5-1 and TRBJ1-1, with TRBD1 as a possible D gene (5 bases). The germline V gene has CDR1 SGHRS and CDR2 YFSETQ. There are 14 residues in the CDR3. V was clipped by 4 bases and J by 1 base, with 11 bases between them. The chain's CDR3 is CASSAQGRNTEAFF. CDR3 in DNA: TGCGCCAGCAGCGCGCAGGGCAGGAACACTGAAGCTTTCTTT.

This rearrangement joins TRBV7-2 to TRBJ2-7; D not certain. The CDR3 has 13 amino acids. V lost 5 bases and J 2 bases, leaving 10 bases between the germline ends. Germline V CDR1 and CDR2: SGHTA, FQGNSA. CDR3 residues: CASSPGSPYEQYF. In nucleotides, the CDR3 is TGTGCCAGCAGCCCCGGGTCTCCCTACGAGCAGTACTTC. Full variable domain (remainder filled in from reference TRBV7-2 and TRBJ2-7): GAGVSQSPSNKVTEKGKDVELRCDPISGHTALYWYRQSLGQGLEFLIYFQGNSAPDKSGLPSDRFSAERTGGSVSTLTIQRTQQEDSAVYLCASSPGSPYEQYFGPGTRLTVT.

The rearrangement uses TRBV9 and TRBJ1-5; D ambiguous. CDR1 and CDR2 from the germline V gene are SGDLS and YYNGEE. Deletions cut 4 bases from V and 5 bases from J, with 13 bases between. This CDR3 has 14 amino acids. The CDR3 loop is CASSWREEDQPQHF. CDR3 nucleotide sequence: TGTGCCAGCAGCTGGAGGGAGGAAGATCAGCCCCAGCATTTT.

The CDR3 loop reads CASSTLGLAGVSNEQFF. The CDR3 DNA reads as TGCGCCAGCAGCACTCTCGGACTAGCGGGAGTATCAAATGAGCAGTTCTTC. The genes are TRBV5-1 and TRBJ2-1; TRBD2 matches at 13 bases. CDR1 is SGHRS and CDR2 is YFSETQ in the germline V gene. The CDR3 is 17 residues long. V shed 4 bases, J shed 7 bases, and the junction held 11 bases outside the gene matches.

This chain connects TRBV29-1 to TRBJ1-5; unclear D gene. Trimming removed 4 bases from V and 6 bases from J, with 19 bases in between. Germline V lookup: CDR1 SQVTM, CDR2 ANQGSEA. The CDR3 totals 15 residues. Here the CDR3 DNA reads TGCAGCGTTGTCGTGGCAGGTTCAAGCCTTCAGCCCCAGCATTTT. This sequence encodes CSVVVAGSSLQPQHF.

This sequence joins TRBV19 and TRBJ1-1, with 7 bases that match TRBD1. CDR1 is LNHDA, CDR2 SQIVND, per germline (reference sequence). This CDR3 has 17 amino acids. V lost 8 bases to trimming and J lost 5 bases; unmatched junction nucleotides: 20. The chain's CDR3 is CASARQGGSSVPTEAFF. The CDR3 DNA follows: TGTGCCAGTGCTCGACAGGGTGGATCTTCGGTCCCAACTGAAGCTTTCTTT.

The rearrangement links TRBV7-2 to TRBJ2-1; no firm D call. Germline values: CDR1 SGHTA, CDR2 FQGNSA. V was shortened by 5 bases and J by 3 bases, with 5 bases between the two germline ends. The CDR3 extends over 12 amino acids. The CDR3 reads CASSPSYNEQFF. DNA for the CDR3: TGTGCCAGCAGCCCGAGCTACAATGAGCAGTTCTTC.

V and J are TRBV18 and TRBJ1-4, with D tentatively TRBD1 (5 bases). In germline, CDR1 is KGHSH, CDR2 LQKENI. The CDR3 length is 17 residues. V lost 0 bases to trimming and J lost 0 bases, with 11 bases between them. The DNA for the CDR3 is TGTGCCAGCTCACCACCTTTGAGACAGACAACTAATGAAAAACTGTTTTTT. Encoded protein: CASSPPLRQTTNEKLFF.

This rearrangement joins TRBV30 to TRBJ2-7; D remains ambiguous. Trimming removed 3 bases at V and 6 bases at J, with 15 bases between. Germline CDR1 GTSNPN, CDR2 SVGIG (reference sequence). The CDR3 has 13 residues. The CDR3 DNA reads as TGTGCCTGGAGGAGATCCCCGGTAACCGAGCAGTACTTC. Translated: CAWRRSPVTEQYF.

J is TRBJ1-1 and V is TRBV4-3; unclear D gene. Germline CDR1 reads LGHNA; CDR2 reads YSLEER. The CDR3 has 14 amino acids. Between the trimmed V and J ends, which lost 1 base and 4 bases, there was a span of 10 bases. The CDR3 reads CASSQGRVGTEAFF. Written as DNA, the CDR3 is TGCGCCAGCAGCCAAGGAAGGGTGGGCACTGAAGCTTTCTTT.

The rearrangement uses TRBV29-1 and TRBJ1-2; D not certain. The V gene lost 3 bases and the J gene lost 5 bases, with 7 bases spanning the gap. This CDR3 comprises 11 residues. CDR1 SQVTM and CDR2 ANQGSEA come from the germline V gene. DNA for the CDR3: TGCAGCGTTGACCTGCGGTATGGCTACACCTTC. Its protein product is CSVDLRYGYTF.

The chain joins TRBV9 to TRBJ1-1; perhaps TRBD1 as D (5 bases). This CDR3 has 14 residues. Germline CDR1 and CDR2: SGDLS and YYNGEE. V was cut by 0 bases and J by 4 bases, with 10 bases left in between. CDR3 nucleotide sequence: TGTGCCAGCAGCGTAGATGGGGCGAGCACTGAAGCTTTCTTT. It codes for CASSVDGASTEAFF.

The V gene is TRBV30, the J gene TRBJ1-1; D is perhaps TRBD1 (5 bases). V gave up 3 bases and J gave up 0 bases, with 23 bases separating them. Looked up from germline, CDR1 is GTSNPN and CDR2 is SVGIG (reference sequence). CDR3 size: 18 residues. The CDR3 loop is CAWSSPTVTKRMNTEAFF. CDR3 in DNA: TGTGCCTGGAGCAGCCCGACAGTCACAAAACGAATGAACACTGAAGCTTTCTTT.

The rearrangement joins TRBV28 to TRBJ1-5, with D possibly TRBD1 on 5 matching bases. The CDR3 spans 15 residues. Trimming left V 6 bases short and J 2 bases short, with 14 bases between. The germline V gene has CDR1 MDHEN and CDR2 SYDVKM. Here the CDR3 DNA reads TGTGCCAGCAGGTTAGGGGAGGCGGGCAATCAGCCCCAGCATTTT. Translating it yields CASRLGEAGNQPQHF.

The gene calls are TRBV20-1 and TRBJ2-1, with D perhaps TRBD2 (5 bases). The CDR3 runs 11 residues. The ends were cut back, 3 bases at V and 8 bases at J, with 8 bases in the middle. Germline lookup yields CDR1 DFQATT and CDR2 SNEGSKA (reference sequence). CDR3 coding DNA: TGCAGTGCTAGTCTCGGGGATGAGCAGTTCTTC. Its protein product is CSASLGDEQFF.

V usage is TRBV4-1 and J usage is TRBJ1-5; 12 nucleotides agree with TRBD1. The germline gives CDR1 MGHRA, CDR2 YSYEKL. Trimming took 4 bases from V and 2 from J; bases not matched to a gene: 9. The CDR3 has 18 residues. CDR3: CASSPGTGGNFGNQPQHF. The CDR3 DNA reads TGCGCCAGCAGCCCGGGGACAGGGGGCAATTTTGGCAATCAGCCCCAGCATTTT.

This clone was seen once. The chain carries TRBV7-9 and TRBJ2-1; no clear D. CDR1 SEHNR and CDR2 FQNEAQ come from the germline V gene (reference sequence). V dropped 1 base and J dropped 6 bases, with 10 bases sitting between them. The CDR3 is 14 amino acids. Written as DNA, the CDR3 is TGTGCCAGCAGCTTAGGGGGTAGAAGCAATGAGCAGTTCTTC. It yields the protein CASSLGGRSNEQFF.

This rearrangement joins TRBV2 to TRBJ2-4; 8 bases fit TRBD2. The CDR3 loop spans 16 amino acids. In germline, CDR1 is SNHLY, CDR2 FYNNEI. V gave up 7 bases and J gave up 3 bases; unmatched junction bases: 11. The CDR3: CASMDGRAVGKNIQYF. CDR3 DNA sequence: TGTGCCAGCATGGACGGGAGGGCCGTGGGCAAAAACATTCAGTACTTC.